This T cell receptor (beta chain) derives from a study of T cells in localized non-small cell lung cancer. Germline V gene lookup returns CDR1 SGHAT and CDR2 FQNNGV. The CDR3 is 18 amino acids. Trimming removed 0 bases from V and 0 bases from J; junction bases left unmatched: 10. Assay: immunoSEQ multiplex PCR; the TCRdb copy retains only in-frame clones and omits some. The data hold some 34,000 clones, with about 80% observed a single time. The sequence was obtained from a male donor aged 60 or over with stage III squamous cell lung carcinoma. The V gene is TRBV11-2, the J gene TRBJ1-1; TRBD1 matches 7 bases. The sequencing here drew on peripheral blood, taken before any cancer treatment. The CDR3 DNA reads as TGTGCCAGCAGCTTAGATTTAAACAGGGGCCTTATGAACACTGAAGCTTTCTTT. Translating it yields CASSLDLNRGLMNTEAFF.